This TCR beta chain came from a study of cytomegalovirus exposure and HLA in healthy donors. General study findings and limits: TCR beta V segments were, for the most part, productive about 87% or about 30% of the time in an earlier analysis. Excluded were some V segments that proved indistinguishable, including TRBV6-2 and TRBV6-3.

For this clone: What it binds is not known.

Primers included in the PCR were 60 Vbeta and 13 Jbeta primers. TCRdb's copy holds only in-frame clones and misses some; the assay was immunoSEQ multiplex PCR. This table has about 160,000 clones, around 80% appearing once. CDR3 length: 15 amino acids. The ends lost 2 bases at V and 7 bases at J; junction bases unmatched: 11. The germline V gene encodes CDR1 GTSNPN and CDR2 SVGIG (reference sequence). The clonotype originates from a middle-aged man in good health and CMV-seronegative. Input material: PBMCs. The rearrangement joins TRBV30 to TRBJ1-3; 7 nucleotides align to TRBD1. This CDR3 reads CAWSRQGLRRNTIYF. The CDR3 nucleotides are TGTGCCTGGAGTCGACAGGGCCTCAGGCGGAACACCATATATTTT.